The 25 T cell receptor beta chains listed next were all sequenced from one sample in a study of CD8 T cells in ankylosing spondylitis. MiXCR, run by TCRdb on the 5' RACE reads, gives a single entry per CDR3 protein. This table holds roughly 250,000 distinct CDR3 sequences, about 10% found once. Sequencing was performed on blood, either unsorted or a sorted T cell fraction (not recorded which). These receptor sequences come from a male donor with ankylosing spondylitis or in good health (not recorded which).

This clonotype showed up many times. The V and J genes are TRBV9 and TRBJ2-1, with 9 nucleotides matching TRBD2. CDR3 length equals 14 residues. The germline V gene encodes CDR1 SGDLS and CDR2 YYNGEE. V shed 1 base, J shed 7 bases, and the junction held 3 bases outside the gene matches. This chain's CDR3 is CASSVSGGRNEQFF. In DNA, the CDR3 is TGTGCCAGCAGCGTAAGCGGGGGGAGGAATGAGCAGTTCTTC.

This clonotype was recorded a few times. The chain recombines TRBV20-1 with TRBJ2-7; tentatively, D is TRBD2 (6 bases). CDR1 and CDR2 (germline): DFQATT, SNEGSKA (reference sequence). Trimming cost V 1 base and J 5 bases, with 18 bases left between them. The CDR3 sequence is 15 residues long. The CDR3 DNA is TGCAGTGCTAGAGGACCGGGACTTCCCGGGGACGAGCAGTACTTC. This gives the protein CSARGPGLPGDEQYF.

This clonotype was found many times. This sequence joins TRBV12-3 or TRBV12-4 and TRBJ1-2; 8 bases align to TRBD1. There are 13 residues in the CDR3. V dropped 6 bases and J dropped 4; count of bases not matched to a gene: 4. As DNA, the CDR3 is TGTGCCAGCAGGACAGGGGAACTCTATGGCTACACCTTC. Protein sequence: CASRTGELYGYTF.

V usage is TRBV6-5 and J usage is TRBJ2-2; unclear D gene. Germline CDR1 and CDR2: MNHEY and SVGAGI. The V and J ends lost 2 bases and 5 bases respectively, with 6 bases between them. The CDR3 runs to 13 residues. CDR3 bases: TGTGCCAGCAGTTACATAGCTACCGGGGAGCTGTTTTTT. It translates to CASSYIATGELFF.

The rearrangement links TRBV18 to TRBJ1-4, with D tentatively TRBD1 (5 bases). The V gene's germline CDR1 is KGHSH and CDR2 LQKENI. There are 16 residues in the CDR3. Deletions cut 2 bases from V and 8 bases from J, with 18 bases between. Here the CDR3 DNA reads TGTGCCAGCTCACCAGCCGGGACCTCCCTGGGGGAAAAACTGTTTTTT. Its protein product is CASSPAGTSLGEKLFF. Using reference TRBV18 and TRBJ1-4 for the parts outside the CDR3, the full variable domain is NAGVMQNPRHLVRRRGQEARLRCSPMKGHSHVYWYRQLPEEGLKFMVYLQKENIIDESGMPKERFSAEFPKEGPSILRIQQVVRGDSAAYFCASSPAGTSLGEKLFFGSGTQLSVL.

Comment on this clonotype: The junction shows a germline mismatch at one end, possibly a read error. The rearrangement uses TRBV3-1 and TRBJ1-3; tentatively, D is TRBD1 (6 bases). The germline V gene encodes CDR1 LGHDT and CDR2 YNNKEL (reference sequence). The CDR3 is made up of 13 amino acids. CDR3 residues: CASSPGAGNTIYF. CDR3 bases: TGTGCCAGCAGCCCGGGGGCTGGCAACACCATATATTTT.

The chain recombines TRBV7-2 with TRBJ2-4; TRBD1 matches 11 bases. Germline V lookup: CDR1 SGHTA, CDR2 FQGNSA. This CDR3 spans 16 amino acids. The V and J ends lost 6 bases and 2 bases, in that order; junction bases with no gene match: 6. The CDR3 region has the DNA TGTGCCAGCAGTTCAGGACAGGGGGCAACCAAAAACATTCAGTACTTC. Translating it yields CASSSGQGATKNIQYF. The full variable domain, completed using reference TRBV7-2 and TRBJ2-4, is GAGVSQSPSNKVTEKGKDVELRCDPISGHTALYWYRQSLGQGLEFLIYFQGNSAPDKSGLPSDRFSAERTGGSVSTLTIQRTQQEDSAVYLCASSSGQGATKNIQYFGAGTRLSVL.

The table lists this clonotype with a few counts. V gene TRBV5-1 combines with J gene TRBJ1-2; no reliable D call. This CDR3 comprises 14 residues. V was pared by 0 bases and J by 8 bases, with 14 bases between. The germline V gene encodes CDR1 SGHRS and CDR2 YFSETQ. The chain's CDR3 is CASSLAPTAGGYTF. The DNA for the CDR3 is TGCGCCAGCAGCTTGGCCCCCACCGCGGGAGGCTACACCTTC.

Ten or more counts support this clonotype. The chain recombines TRBV9 with TRBJ1-1, with 7 nucleotides matching TRBD1. The ends lost 9 bases at V and 1 base at J; junction bases unmatched: 6. Germline V CDR1 and CDR2: SGDLS, YYNGEE. CDR3 size: 13 residues. The CDR3 loop is CATWGQQNTEAFF. The CDR3 region has the DNA TGTGCCACCTGGGGACAGCAGAACACTGAAGCTTTCTTT.

Ten or more counts support this clonotype. V gene TRBV5-1 combines with J gene TRBJ2-5; D could derive from TRBD1 or TRBD2 (5 bases each). Per the germline V gene, CDR1 is SGHRS and CDR2 is YFSETQ. This CDR3 spans 14 amino acids. V was cut by 4 bases and J by 4 bases, with 14 bases left in between. The CDR3 DNA sequence: TGCGCCAGCAGCCCGGGGACGCCCCCAGAGACCCAGTACTTC. Residues: CASSPGTPPETQYF.

Concerning this clonotype itself: This may stem from a read error, because a much larger clone lies one nucleotide away. This chain uses TRBV5-6 with TRBJ1-2; TRBD1 matches 7 bases. The V gene's germline CDR1 is SGHDT and CDR2 YYEEEE. The CDR3 runs to 13 residues. The CDR3, as DNA: TGTACCAGCAGCGCCGGGACAGAATATGGCTACACCTTC. Its translation: CTSSAGTEYGYTF.

This clonotype was seen only a few times. The chain links TRBV6-2 or TRBV6-3 to TRBJ2-2; TRBD2 matches at 9 bases. The V and J ends lost 1 base and 5 bases, in that order; junction bases with no gene match: 8. Germline V CDR1 and CDR2: MNHEY, SVGEGT. The CDR3 spans 17 residues. The CDR3 sequence: CASSYLAGGPETGELFF. The CDR3 DNA reads TGTGCCAGCAGTTACTTGGCGGGAGGGCCGGAGACCGGGGAGCTGTTTTTT.

In its sample, this clonotype was seen many times. The chain is built from TRBV7-8 and TRBJ2-1; 8 positions match TRBD1. Germline assignment: CDR1 SGHVS and CDR2 FQNEAQ. The trim removed 5 bases at V and 7 bases at J, leaving 1 base unmatched. CDR3 length equals 12 residues. The CDR3 spells CASSDRGNEQFF. CDR3 bases: TGTGCCAGCAGCGACAGGGGTAATGAGCAGTTCTTC.

This clonotype showed up many times. This chain joins TRBV20-1 and TRBJ1-5; D unresolved. With 3 bases removed from V and 4 bases from J, the gap between germline ends came to 10 bases. Per the germline V gene, CDR1 is DFQATT and CDR2 is SNEGSKA (reference sequence). This CDR3 contains 13 residues. The CDR3: CSARGPGNQPQHF. CDR3 nucleotide sequence: TGCAGTGCTAGGGGCCCCGGGAATCAGCCCCAGCATTTT.

This clonotype has at least ten counts. This chain links TRBV6-2 or TRBV6-3 with TRBJ2-5; D unresolved. The CDR3 totals 12 residues. Germline loops: CDR1 MNHEY, CDR2 SVGEGT. Between the trimmed V and J ends, which lost 8 bases and 5 bases, there was a span of 12 bases. As DNA, the CDR3 is TGTGCCAGCCGTGGCCTCGGGGAGACCCAGTACTTC. It yields the protein CASRGLGETQYF.

This clonotype was found a few times. CDR3 region: CASSTGEADTQYF. The CDR3 DNA sequence: TGTGCCAGCAGCACGGGGGAGGCAGATACGCAGTATTTT. The chain combines TRBV7-6 with TRBJ2-3; weak D call: TRBD2 (6 bases). The CDR3 spans 13 residues. The germline gives CDR1 SGHVS, CDR2 FNYEAQ. Trimming cost V 5 bases and J 4 bases, with 10 bases left between them.

This clonotype was detected ten times or more. The chain joins TRBV20-1 to TRBJ1-2; D gene uncertain. V gave up 4 bases and J gave up 0 bases, with 12 bases separating them. CDR3 size: 14 residues. Looked up from germline, CDR1 is DFQATT and CDR2 is SNEGSKA (reference sequence). CDR3 in amino acids: CSAMVLPSNYGYTF. The CDR3, as DNA: TGCAGTGCTATGGTTCTTCCGTCTAACTATGGCTACACCTTC.

Only a few counts were recorded for this clonotype. In DNA, the CDR3 is TGTGCCAGCAGCCACCGGGGTGAAAAACTGTTTTTT. Translating gives CASSHRGEKLFF. The chain is built from TRBV3-1 and TRBJ1-4; D not certain. V dropped 3 bases and J dropped 7 bases, with 6 bases sitting between them. Germline values: CDR1 LGHDT, CDR2 YNNKEL (reference sequence). CDR3 length equals 12 residues.

This clonotype came up a few times. The chain uses TRBV5-1 and TRBJ2-2; the match to TRBD2 covers 9 bases. Trimming at V came to 4 bases and at J to 4 bases, leaving 8 bases not matched to a gene. Germline V CDR1 and CDR2: SGHRS, YFSETQ. This CDR3 region has 16 residues. CDR3 loop: CASSPITSGPTGELFF. CDR3 bases: TGCGCCAGCAGCCCCATCACTAGCGGGCCCACCGGGGAGCTGTTTTTT.

This clonotype turned up a few times. The V gene is TRBV5-1, the J gene TRBJ2-5; TRBD2 might be the D (6 bases). Trimming shortened V by 0 bases and J by 5 bases, and 14 bases separated the two germline ends. The V gene's germline CDR1 is SGHRS and CDR2 YFSETQ. This CDR3 is built from 15 residues. In DNA, the CDR3 is TGCGCCAGCAGCTTGGTAGCGGAAATTGGGGAGACCCAGTACTTC. Protein: CASSLVAEIGETQYF.

The chain links TRBV10-3 to TRBJ2-3; D perhaps matches TRBD1 (6 bases). CDR1 and CDR2 from the germline V gene are ENHRY and SYGVKD. The CDR3 length is 13 residues. The V and J ends lost 8 bases and 4 bases respectively, with 13 bases between them. The chain's CDR3 is CAIDQGSADTQYF. The CDR3 DNA reads TGTGCCATCGACCAGGGGAGCGCAGATACGCAGTATTTT.

The rearrangement joins TRBV28 to TRBJ2-3; 8 nucleotides align to TRBD2. The CDR3 contains 15 residues. With 7 bases clipped from V and 13 bases from J, the junction kept 19 bases outside the gene matches. CDR1 is MDHEN, CDR2 SYDVKM, per germline. For the CDR3, the DNA is TGTGCCAGCACCCCCACCCCCAGCGGGAGAGCCTCGGAGTATTTT. Its translation: CASTPTPSGRASEYF.

Many counts were recorded for this clonotype. This chain joins TRBV21-1 and TRBJ1-2; the table gives TRBD1 as D, unverified against the DNA. TRBV21-1 has pseudogene status. The CDR3 runs to 14 residues. The CDR3 coding sequence is TGTGCCAGCAGCAAAAAAGGCGCCGTTTCTGGCTACACCTTC. It is translated as CASSKKGAVSGYTF.

Many counts were recorded for this clonotype. V gene TRBV12-3 or TRBV12-4 combines with J gene TRBJ2-2; D is uncertain. Trimming removed 3 bases at V and 7 bases at J, with 6 bases between. The CDR3 extends over 12 amino acids. The CDR3 nucleotides read TGTGCCAGCAGTTTTGGCCTCGGGGAGCTGTTTTTT. It translates to CASSFGLGELFF.

The chain is built from TRBV20-1 and TRBJ2-1, with 10 bases matching TRBD2. The V gene end was trimmed by 5 bases and the J gene end by 5 bases; junction bases not matched to a gene: 15. CDR3 length equals 17 residues. CDR1 is DFQATT, CDR2 SNEGSKA, per germline (reference sequence). The CDR3 DNA follows: TGCAGTGCTCCACTAGCGGGGCCGCCCGGTATCCACAATGAGCAGTTCTTC. Amino acids: CSAPLAGPPGIHNEQFF.